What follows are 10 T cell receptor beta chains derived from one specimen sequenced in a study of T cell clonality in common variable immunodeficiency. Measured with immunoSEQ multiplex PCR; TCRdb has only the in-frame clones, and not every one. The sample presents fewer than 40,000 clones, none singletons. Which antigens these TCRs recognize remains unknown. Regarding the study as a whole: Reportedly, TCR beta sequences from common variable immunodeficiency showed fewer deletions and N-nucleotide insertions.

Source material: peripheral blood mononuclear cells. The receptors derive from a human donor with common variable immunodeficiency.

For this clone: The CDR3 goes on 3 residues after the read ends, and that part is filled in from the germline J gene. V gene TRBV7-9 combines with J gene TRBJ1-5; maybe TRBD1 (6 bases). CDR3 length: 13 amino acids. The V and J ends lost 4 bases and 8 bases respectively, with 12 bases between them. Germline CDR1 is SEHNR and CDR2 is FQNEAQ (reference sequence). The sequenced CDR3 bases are TGTGCCAGCAGCTCGTCAGGGGAAAAGCCC. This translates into CASSSSGEKP. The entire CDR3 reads CASSSSGEKPQHF. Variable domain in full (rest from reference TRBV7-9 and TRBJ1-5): DTGVSQNPRHKITKRGQNVTFRCDPISEHNRLYWYRQTLGQGPEFLTYFQNEAQLEKSRLLSDRFSAERPKGSFSTLEIQRTEQGDSAMYLCASSSSGEKPQHFGDGTRLSIL.

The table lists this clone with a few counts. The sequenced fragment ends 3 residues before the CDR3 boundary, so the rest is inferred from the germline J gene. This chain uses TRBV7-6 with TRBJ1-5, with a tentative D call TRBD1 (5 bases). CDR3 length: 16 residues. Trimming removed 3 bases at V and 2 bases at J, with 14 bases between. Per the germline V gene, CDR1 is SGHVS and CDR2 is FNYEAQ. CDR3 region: CASSFDSILGNQPQHF. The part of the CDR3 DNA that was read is TGTGCCAGCAGCTTCGACAGTATTTTAGGCAATCAGCCC.

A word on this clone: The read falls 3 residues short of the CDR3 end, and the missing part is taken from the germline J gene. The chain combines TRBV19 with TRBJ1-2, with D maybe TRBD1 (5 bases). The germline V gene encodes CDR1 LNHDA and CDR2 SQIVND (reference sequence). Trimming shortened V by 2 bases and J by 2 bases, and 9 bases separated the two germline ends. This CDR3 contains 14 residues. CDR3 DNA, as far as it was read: TGTGCCAGTAGTATAAGGGGCGGAAACTATGGC. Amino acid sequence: CASSIRGGNYG. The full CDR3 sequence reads CASSIRGGNYGYTF.

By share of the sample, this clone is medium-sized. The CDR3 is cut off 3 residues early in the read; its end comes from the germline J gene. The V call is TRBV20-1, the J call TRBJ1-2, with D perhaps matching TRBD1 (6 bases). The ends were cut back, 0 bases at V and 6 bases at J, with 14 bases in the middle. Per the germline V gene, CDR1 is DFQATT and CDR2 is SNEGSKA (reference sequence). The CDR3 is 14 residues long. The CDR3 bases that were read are TGCAGTGCTAGAGATTCACAGGGAAAGAATGGC. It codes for CSARDSQGKNG. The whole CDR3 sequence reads CSARDSQGKNGYTF.

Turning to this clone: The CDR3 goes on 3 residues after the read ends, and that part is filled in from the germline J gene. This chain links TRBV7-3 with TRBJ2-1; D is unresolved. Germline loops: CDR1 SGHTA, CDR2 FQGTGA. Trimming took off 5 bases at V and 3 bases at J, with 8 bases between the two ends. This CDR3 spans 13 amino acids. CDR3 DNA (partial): TGTGCCAGCAGCCCCGACATCTACAATGAG. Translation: CASSPDIYNE. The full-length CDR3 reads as CASSPDIYNEQFF.

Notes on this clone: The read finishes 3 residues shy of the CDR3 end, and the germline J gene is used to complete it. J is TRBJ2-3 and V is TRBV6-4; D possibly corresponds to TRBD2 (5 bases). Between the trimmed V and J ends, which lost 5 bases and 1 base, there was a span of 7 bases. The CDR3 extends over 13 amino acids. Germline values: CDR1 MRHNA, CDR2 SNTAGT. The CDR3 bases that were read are TGTGCCAGCAGTCGGGGAGGCACAGATACG. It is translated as CASSRGGTDT. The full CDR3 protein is CASSRGGTDTQYF.

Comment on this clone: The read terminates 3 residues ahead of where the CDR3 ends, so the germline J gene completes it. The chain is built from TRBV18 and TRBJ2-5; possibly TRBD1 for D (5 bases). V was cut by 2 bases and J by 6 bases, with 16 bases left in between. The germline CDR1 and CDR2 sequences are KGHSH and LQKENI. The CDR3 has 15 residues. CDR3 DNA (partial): TGTGCCAGCTCACCAGATGGCAGGGTGAATCAGACC. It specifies CASSPDGRVNQT. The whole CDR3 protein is CASSPDGRVNQTQYF.

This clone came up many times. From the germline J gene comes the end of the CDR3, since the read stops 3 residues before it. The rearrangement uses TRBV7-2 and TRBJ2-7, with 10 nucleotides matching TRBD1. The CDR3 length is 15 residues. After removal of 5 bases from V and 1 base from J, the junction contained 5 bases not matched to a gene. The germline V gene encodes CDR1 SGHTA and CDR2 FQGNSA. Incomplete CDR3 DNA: TGTGCCAGCAGCCAGGGGGGACAGGGGTCCTACGAG. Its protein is CASSQGGQGSYE. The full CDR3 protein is CASSQGGQGSYEQYF.

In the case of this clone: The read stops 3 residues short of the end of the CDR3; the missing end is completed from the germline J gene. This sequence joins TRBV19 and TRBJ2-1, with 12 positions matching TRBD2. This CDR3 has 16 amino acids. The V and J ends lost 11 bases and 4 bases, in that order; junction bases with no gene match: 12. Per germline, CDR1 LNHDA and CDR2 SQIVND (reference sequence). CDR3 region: CAWSVLAGGIYNEQFF. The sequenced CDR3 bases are TGTGCCTGGAGTGTACTAGCGGGGGGTATATACAATGAG. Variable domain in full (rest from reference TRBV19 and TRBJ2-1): DGGITQSPKYLFRKEGQNVTLSCEQNLNHDAMYWYRQDPGQGLRLIYYSQIVNDFQKGDIAEGYSVSREKKESFPLTVTSAQKNPTAFYLCAWSVLAGGIYNEQFFGPGTRLTVL.

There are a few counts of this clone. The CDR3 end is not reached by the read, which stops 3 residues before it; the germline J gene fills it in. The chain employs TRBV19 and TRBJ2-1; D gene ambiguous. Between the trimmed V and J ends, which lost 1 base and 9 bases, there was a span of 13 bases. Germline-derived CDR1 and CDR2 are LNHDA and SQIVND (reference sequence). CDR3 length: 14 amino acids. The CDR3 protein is CASSIVGNKAEQFF. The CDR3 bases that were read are TGTGCCAGTAGTATAGTGGGCAATAAGGCTGAG.